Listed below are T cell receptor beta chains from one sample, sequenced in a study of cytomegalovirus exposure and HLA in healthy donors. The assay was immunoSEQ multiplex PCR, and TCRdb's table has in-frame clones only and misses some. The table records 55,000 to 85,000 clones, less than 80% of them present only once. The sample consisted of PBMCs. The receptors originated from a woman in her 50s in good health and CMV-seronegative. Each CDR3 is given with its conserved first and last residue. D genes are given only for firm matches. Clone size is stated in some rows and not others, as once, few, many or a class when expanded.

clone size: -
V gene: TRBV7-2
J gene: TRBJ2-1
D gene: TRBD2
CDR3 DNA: TGTGCCAGCAGCCCCGGACTAGCGGGGAACAATGAGCAGTTCTTC
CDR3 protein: CASSPGLAGNNEQFF

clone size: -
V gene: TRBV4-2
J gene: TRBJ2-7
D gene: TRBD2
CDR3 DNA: TGTGCCAGCAGCCAAGCGGGCGGGAGTGACTACGAGCAGTACTTC
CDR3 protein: CASSQAGGSDYEQYF

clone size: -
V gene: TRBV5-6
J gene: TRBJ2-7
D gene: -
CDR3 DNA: TGTGCCAGCAGCTTGGCCGAGGATTGCGAGCAGTACTTC
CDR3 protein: CASSLAEDCEQYF

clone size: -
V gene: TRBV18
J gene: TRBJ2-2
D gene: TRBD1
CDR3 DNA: TGTGCCAGCTCACCGAATGCACAGGGGGCGGCCGGGGAGCTGTTTTTT
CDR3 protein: CASSPNAQGAAGELFF

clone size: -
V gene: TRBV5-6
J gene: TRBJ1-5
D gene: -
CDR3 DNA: TGTGCCAGCAGCTTGGGAGGGAAAAATCAGCCCCAGCATTTT
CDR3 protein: CASSLGGKNQPQHF

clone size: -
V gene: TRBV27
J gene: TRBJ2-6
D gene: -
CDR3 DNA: TGTGCCAGCAGTTTTCTCTTCGGGGGGCCTGGGGCCAACGTCCTGACTTTC
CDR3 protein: CASSFLFGGPGANVLTF

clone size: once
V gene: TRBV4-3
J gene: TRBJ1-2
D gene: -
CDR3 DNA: TGCGCCAGCAGCCACCCCTCCGAGAGTGCGGTCTACACCTTC
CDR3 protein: CASSHPSESAVYTF

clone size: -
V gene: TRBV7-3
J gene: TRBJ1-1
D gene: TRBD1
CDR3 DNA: TGTGCCAGCAGCTTAAGCCAGGGGGTTCACACTGAAGCTTTCTTT
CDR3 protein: CASSLSQGVHTEAFF

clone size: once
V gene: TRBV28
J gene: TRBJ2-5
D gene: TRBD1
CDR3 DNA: TGTGCCAGCAGTTTATTCGGTCCCTCGACGACAGGGCGGGAGACCCAGTACTTC
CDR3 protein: CASSLFGPSTTGRETQYF

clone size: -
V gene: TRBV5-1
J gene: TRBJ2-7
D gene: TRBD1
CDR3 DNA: TGCGCCAGCAGCTTGGAGCCGGGACAGGCCTACGAGCAGTACTTC
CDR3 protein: CASSLEPGQAYEQYF

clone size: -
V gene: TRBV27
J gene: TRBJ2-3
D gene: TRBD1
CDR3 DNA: TGTGCCAGCCGTCTGACAGGGGGAATCTCAGATACGCAGTATTTT
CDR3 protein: CASRLTGGISDTQYF

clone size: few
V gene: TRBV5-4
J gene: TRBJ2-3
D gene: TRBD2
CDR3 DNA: TGTGCCAGCAGCCGTGGGGGGGGTGGTAGAGATACGCAGTATTTT
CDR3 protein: CASSRGGGGRDTQYF

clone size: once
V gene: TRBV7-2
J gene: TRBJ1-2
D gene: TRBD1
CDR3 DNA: TGTGCCAGCAGCCCCCTCGGGGCAGGGGGCTATGGCTACACCTTC
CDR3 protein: CASSPLGAGGYGYTF

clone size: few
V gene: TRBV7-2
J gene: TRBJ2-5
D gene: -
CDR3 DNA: TGTGCCAGCAGCTTAAGCGAGACCCAGTACTTC
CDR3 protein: CASSLSETQYF

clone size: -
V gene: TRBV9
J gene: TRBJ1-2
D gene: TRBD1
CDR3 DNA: TGTGCCAGCAGCGTAATTGGTTTGGCAGGGGGCGGCTACACCTTC
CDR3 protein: CASSVIGLAGGGYTF

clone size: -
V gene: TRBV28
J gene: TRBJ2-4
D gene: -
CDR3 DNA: TGTGCCAGCGGCATGGGGACACACCCGGGGAACATTCAGTACTTC
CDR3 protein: CASGMGTHPGNIQYF

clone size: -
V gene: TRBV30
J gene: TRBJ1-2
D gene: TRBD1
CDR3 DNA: TGTGCCTGGAGTCGACAGGGTCAAGAGGGCTACACCTTC
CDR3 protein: CAWSRQGQEGYTF

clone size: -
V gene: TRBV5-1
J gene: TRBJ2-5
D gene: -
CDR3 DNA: TGCGCCAGCAGCCCTGAACAGGGTTCTTGGGAGACCCAGTACTTC
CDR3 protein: CASSPEQGSWETQYF

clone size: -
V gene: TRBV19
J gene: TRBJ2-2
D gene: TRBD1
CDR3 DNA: TGTGCCAGTAGTACGACAGGGGGCGACACCGGGGAGCTGTTTTTT
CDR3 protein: CASSTTGGDTGELFF

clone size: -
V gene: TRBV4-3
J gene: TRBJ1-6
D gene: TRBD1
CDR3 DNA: TGCGCCAGCAGCCAAGATCTAGGGACAGGGGGTCCTACACCCCTCCACTTT
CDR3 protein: CASSQDLGTGGPTPLHF

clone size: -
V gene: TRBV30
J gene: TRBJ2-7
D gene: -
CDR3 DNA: TGTGCCTGGAGTGGAACTTACGAGCAGTACTTC
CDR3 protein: CAWSGTYEQYF

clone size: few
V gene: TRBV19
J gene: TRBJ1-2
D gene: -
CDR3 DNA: TGTGCCAGTAGATCCTCAGGGGTCTATGGCTACACCTTC
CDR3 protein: CASRSSGVYGYTF

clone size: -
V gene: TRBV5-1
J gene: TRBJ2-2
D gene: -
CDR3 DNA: TGCGCCAGCAGCCGGGAGGGACAGACCACCGGGGAGCTGTTTTTT
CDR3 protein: CASSREGQTTGELFF

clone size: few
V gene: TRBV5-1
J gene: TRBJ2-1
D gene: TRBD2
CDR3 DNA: TGCGCCAGCAGCTTGGGCGGGAGGGCCGATGGTGAGCAGTTCTTC
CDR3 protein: CASSLGGRADGEQFF

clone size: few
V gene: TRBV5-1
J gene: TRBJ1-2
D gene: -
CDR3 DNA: TGCGCCAGCAGCTTGGAAGGAGTCACCGAATATGGCTACACCTTC
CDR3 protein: CASSLEGVTEYGYTF

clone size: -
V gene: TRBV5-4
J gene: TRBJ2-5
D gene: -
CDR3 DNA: TGTGCCAGCAGCCCGCCAGGGGACCTGCAAGAGACCCAGTACTTC
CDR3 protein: CASSPPGDLQETQYF

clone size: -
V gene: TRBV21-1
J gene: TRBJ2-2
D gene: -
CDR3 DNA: TGTGCCAGCAGCAAAGCGGCAGGGGAGACCGGGGAGCTGTTTTTT
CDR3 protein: CASSKAAGETGELFF

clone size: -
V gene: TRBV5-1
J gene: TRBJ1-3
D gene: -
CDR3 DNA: TGCGCCAGCAGTTACGCGTCCGGAAACACCATATATTTT
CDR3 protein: CASSYASGNTIYF

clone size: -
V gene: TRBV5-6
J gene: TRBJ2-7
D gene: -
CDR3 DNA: TGTGCCAGCAGCTTGTTCCACGAGCAGTACTTC
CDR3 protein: CASSLFHEQYF

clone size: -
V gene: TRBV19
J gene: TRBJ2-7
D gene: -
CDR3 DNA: TGTGCCAGTAGTATCGCCGGTGGGAGAATCTCCTACGAGCAGTACTTC
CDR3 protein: CASSIAGGRISYEQYF

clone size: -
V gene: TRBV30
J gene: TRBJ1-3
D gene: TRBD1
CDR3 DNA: TGTGCCGCCCAGGACAGGTCGACTGGAAACACCATATATTTT
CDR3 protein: CAAQDRSTGNTIYF

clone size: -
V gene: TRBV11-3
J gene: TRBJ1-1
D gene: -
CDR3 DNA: TGTGCCAGCAGCTTCAGCGGGAGGATAGCTTTCTTT
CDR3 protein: CASSFSGRIAFF

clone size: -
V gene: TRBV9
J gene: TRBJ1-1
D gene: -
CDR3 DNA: TGTGCCAGCAGCGTAAAGGAGGGGCAGAACACTGAAGCTTTCTTT
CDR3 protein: CASSVKEGQNTEAFF

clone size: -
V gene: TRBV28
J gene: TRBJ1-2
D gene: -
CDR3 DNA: TGTGCCAGCAGTCCTCTCGACAGGCTATCCTCGTATTATGGCTACACCTTC
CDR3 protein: CASSPLDRLSSYYGYTF

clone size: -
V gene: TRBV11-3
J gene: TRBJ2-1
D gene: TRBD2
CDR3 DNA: TGTGCCAGCAGCTCCCTCTTTATATCCGGGACTAGAGGCAATGAGCAGTTCTTC
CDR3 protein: CASSSLFISGTRGNEQFF

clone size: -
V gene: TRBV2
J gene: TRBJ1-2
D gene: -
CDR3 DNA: TGTGCCAGCCGCGGGGAGGCTTTAAGCCACTATGGCTACACCTTC
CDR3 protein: CASRGEALSHYGYTF

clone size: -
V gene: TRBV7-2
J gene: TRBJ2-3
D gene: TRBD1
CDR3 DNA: TGTGCCAGCAGCTTGATCAGGGGGTACACAGATACGCAGTATTTT
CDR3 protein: CASSLIRGYTDTQYF

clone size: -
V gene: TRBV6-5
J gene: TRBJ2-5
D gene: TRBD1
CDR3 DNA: TGTGCCAGCAGTGGGACCCGGACAGGCCTCGTTCAGTACTTC
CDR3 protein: CASSGTRTGLVQYF

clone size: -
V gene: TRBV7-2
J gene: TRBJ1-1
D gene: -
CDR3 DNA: TGTGCCAGCAGCTGGCCAGGGGAAAGCACTGAAGCTTTCTTT
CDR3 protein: CASSWPGESTEAFF

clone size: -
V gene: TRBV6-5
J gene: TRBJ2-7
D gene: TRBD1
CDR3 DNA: TGTGCCGTGCAAGCCGGGACAGGGTTACTCGAGCAGTACTTC
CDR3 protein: CAVQAGTGLLEQYF

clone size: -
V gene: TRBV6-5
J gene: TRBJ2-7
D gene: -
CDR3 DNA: TGTGCCAGCAGGCAGGACAGAACCTACGAGCAGTACTTC
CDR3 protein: CASRQDRTYEQYF

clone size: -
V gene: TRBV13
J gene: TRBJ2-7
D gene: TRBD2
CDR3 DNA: TGTGCCAGCAGCTCCGGACTAGGGGACTACGAGCAGTACTTC
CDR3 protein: CASSSGLGDYEQYF

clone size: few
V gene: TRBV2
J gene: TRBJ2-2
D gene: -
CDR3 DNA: TGTGCCAGCACTACAGGGCTACAGTACACCGGGGAGCTGTTTTTT
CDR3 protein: CASTTGLQYTGELFF

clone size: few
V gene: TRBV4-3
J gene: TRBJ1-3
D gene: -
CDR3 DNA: TGCGCCAGCAGCCACACTGGAAACACCATATATTTT
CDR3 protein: CASSHTGNTIYF

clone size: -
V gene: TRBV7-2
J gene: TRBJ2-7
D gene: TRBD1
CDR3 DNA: TGTGCCAGCAGCACAAGACAGGGCCCCTACGAGCAGTACTTC
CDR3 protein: CASSTRQGPYEQYF

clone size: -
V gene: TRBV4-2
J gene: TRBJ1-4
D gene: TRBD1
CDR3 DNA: TGTGCCAGCAGCCAGCCGGGACAGAAGAATGAAAAACTGTTTTTT
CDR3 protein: CASSQPGQKNEKLFF